Listed here are 18 T cell receptor beta chains from one sample, sequenced in a study of technical replicates of blood from several donors. The table came from immunoSEQ multiplex PCR; TCRdb's copy has only in-frame clones and leaves some out. This repertoire shows 70,000 or so clones, around 91% found once; its top ten account for roughly 0.4%. The specimen sequenced was T cells isolated from PBMCs. Every receptor here comes from a human donor in good health. Some clones in this sample may be carry-over from other donors' samples.

The V and J genes are TRBV30 and TRBJ2-1; 11 bases map to TRBD2. The CDR3 spans 14 residues. Looked up from germline, CDR1 is GTSNPN and CDR2 is SVGIG (reference sequence). V dropped 1 base and J dropped 9; count of bases not matched to a gene: 5. CDR3 DNA: TGTGCCTGGAGTGAGGGACTAGCGGTCAGTGAGCAGTTCTTC. Its protein is CAWSEGLAVSEQFF.

This clone has a handful of counts. V and J are TRBV4-1 and TRBJ2-3; 9 bases align to TRBD1. Germline V CDR1 and CDR2: MGHRA, YSYEKL. V was pared by 1 base and J by 2 bases, with 7 bases of the junction left unmatched. The CDR3 runs 17 residues. CDR3 nucleotides: TGCGCCAGCAGCCAAGGTTTGCGGACAGGGGTCACAGATACGCAGTATTTT. Protein product: CASSQGLRTGVTDTQYF.

The chain recombines TRBV7-9 with TRBJ1-5, with a tentative D call TRBD1 (5 bases). The germline CDR1 and CDR2 sequences are SEHNR and FQNEAQ (reference sequence). The CDR3 length is 14 residues. Trimming took off 5 bases at V and 3 bases at J, with 11 bases between the two ends. The CDR3 protein is CASSHQTDNQPQHF. CDR3 nucleotide sequence: TGTGCCAGCAGCCATCAGACAGACAATCAGCCCCAGCATTTT.

This clone was detected a few times. This rearrangement joins TRBV21-1 to TRBJ2-7; the table calls TRBD2, which could not be checked here. TRBV21-1 is recorded as a pseudogene. The CDR3 runs to 16 residues. CDR3 protein: CASSKVVVSSAYEQYF. CDR3 nucleotide sequence: TGTGCCAGCAGCAAAGTGGTAGTTTCATCTGCCTACGAGCAGTACTTC.

The chain uses TRBV28 and TRBJ1-1; 9 bases are shared with TRBD1. This CDR3 has 15 residues. Germline CDR1 MDHEN, CDR2 SYDVKM. V was pared by 8 bases and J by 2 bases, with 9 bases of the junction left unmatched. DNA of the CDR3: TGTGCCAGCCTTGACCCGGGACAGGGAAACACTGAAGCTTTCTTT. Protein: CASLDPGQGNTEAFF.

V gene TRBV7-9 combines with J gene TRBJ1-1, with a tentative D call TRBD1 (5 bases). Between the trimmed V and J ends, which lost 2 bases and 4 bases, there was a span of 11 bases. The CDR3 consists of 14 residues. CDR1 is SEHNR and CDR2 is FQNEAQ in the germline V gene (reference sequence). The CDR3 reads CASSLTRVGTEAFF. CDR3 bases: TGTGCCAGCAGCTTAACCAGGGTGGGCACTGAAGCTTTCTTT.

The CDR3 protein is CSVLRTGQPTEAFF. In DNA, the CDR3 is TGCAGCGTTCTTCGGACAGGGCAACCCACTGAAGCTTTCTTT. V is TRBV29-1 and J is TRBJ1-1; 8 positions match TRBD1. Germline loops: CDR1 SQVTM, CDR2 ANQGSEA. CDR3 length equals 14 residues. V trimming: 5 bases; J trimming: 4 bases; junction bases outside the gene matches: 9.

The chain combines TRBV27 with TRBJ1-3; no clear D gene. From germline, CDR1 is MNHEY and CDR2 SMNVEV (reference sequence). Trimming left V 5 bases short and J 4 bases short, with 9 bases between. The CDR3 length is 13 residues. The CDR3 region is CASSPSQGNTIYF. The DNA for the CDR3 is TGTGCCAGCAGTCCAAGTCAGGGAAACACCATATATTTT.

The CDR3 is CASSPDSGNLYGYTF. In nucleotides, the CDR3 is TGCGCCAGCAGCCCCGACAGTGGGAATCTCTATGGCTACACCTTC. The chain is built from TRBV4-1 and TRBJ1-2; tentative D call: TRBD1 (5 bases). Germline V CDR1 and CDR2: MGHRA, YSYEKL. The CDR3 spans 15 residues. The V end was cut by 4 bases, the J end by 4 bases, with 16 bases between.

V and J are TRBV27 and TRBJ2-6; 11 bases align to TRBD1. J was trimmed by 0 bases and V by 5 bases; bases with no gene match: 6. Germline CDR1 MNHEY, CDR2 SMNVEV (reference sequence). This CDR3 has 18 amino acids. CDR3 in DNA: TGTGCCAGCAGTAATGCCGGGACAGGGGGCTCTGGGGCCAACGTCCTGACTTTC. Translating gives CASSNAGTGGSGANVLTF.

This rearrangement joins TRBV19 to TRBJ2-1; perhaps TRBD1 as D (5 bases). This CDR3 has 14 residues. V shed 2 bases and J shed 4 bases, with 9 bases lying between them. Germline CDR1 and CDR2: LNHDA and SQIVND (reference sequence). CDR3 loop: CASSIRQTYNEQFF. CDR3 in DNA: TGTGCCAGTAGTATAAGACAGACTTACAATGAGCAGTTCTTC.

The J gene is TRBJ2-1, the V gene TRBV9, with TRBD2 matching over 13 bases. The J segment lost 2 bases and the V segment lost 0 bases, leaving 2 bases of the junction unmatched. This CDR3 comprises 17 residues. Germline V CDR1 and CDR2: SGDLS, YYNGEE. CDR3 region: CASSVAGLAGAYNEQFF. The DNA for the CDR3 is TGTGCCAGCAGCGTAGCCGGACTAGCGGGGGCCTACAATGAGCAGTTCTTC.

The chain links TRBV10-3 to TRBJ2-7; 10 bases are a match to TRBD2. V dropped 1 base and J dropped 6; count of bases not matched to a gene: 9. The germline V gene encodes CDR1 ENHRY and CDR2 SYGVKD. The CDR3 has 16 residues. The CDR3 DNA reads as TGTGCCATCAGTGAGTACCAGCGGGAGGGCCTCTCCGAGCAGTACTTC. Translated: CAISEYQREGLSEQYF.

The chain recombines TRBV9 with TRBJ2-5; no definite D call. Trimming left V 2 bases short and J 2 bases short, with 13 bases between. This CDR3 spans 15 amino acids. Germline V CDR1 and CDR2: SGDLS, YYNGEE. The CDR3 DNA reads as TGTGCCAGCAGCGTCGGCCCCGCGGTTCAAGAGACCCAGTACTTC. This sequence encodes CASSVGPAVQETQYF.

V usage is TRBV4-3 and J usage is TRBJ2-7, with TRBD2 matching over 8 bases. V trimming: 6 bases; J trimming: 3 bases; junction bases outside the gene matches: 13. The CDR3 loop spans 16 amino acids. CDR1 is LGHNA, CDR2 YSLEER, per germline. The CDR3 protein is CASRHDLGSGSYEQYF. CDR3 nucleotides: TGCGCCAGCAGGCACGATCTAGGGAGCGGGAGCTACGAGCAGTACTTC.

This sequence joins TRBV11-2 and TRBJ1-4, with 7 bases that match TRBD1. With 5 bases clipped from V and 5 bases from J, the junction kept 8 bases outside the gene matches. CDR1 and CDR2 (germline): SGHAT, FQNNGV. The CDR3 has 15 residues. CDR3 residues: CASSAVQGPNEKLFF. The DNA of the CDR3 is TGTGCCAGCAGCGCAGTACAGGGGCCGAATGAAAAACTGTTTTTT.

The V and J genes are TRBV5-1 and TRBJ2-5; D gene unclear. Germline-derived CDR1 and CDR2 are SGHRS and YFSETQ. The CDR3 totals 13 residues. V was pared by 1 base and J by 5 bases, with 9 bases between. As DNA, the CDR3 is TGCGCCAGCAGCTTGTCTTTTCGGGAGACCCAGTACTTC. It yields the protein CASSLSFRETQYF.

The chain carries TRBV9 and TRBJ2-3; D is unclear. Between the trimmed V and J ends, which lost 0 bases and 2 bases, there was a span of 7 bases. In germline, CDR1 is SGDLS, CDR2 YYNGEE. The length of the CDR3 is 14 residues. CDR3 DNA: TGTGCCAGCAGCGTAGAGCACCCCACAGATACGCAGTATTTT. Protein: CASSVEHPTDTQYF.